The T cell receptor (beta chain) under discussion was sequenced for a study of shared clonotypes between healthy human individuals. CDR1 GTSNPN and CDR2 SVGIG come from the germline V gene (reference sequence). The CDR3 extends over 15 amino acids. The junction had 5 bases not matched to a gene; V was cut back by 3 bases and J by 0 bases. TCRdb's table, derived via immunoSEQ multiplex PCR, lists solely in-frame clones and lacks some. The table lists some 980,000 clones, roughly 72% of them singletons. The source is a man younger than 35 in good health. The chain employs TRBV30 and TRBJ2-7; 10 bases map to TRBD1. Material: memory CD4+ T cells sorted from blood. Subset of the sample: CD45RA-negative fraction. In DNA, the CDR3 is TGTGCCTGGAGCCCGGGACAGGGGTCCTCCTACGAGCAGTACTTC. It codes for CAWSPGQGSSYEQYF.